The rows below give T cell receptor beta chains drawn from one sample of a study of CD8 T cells in ankylosing spondylitis. Each CDR3 protein gets one entry after TCRdb re-called the 5' RACE reads with MiXCR. The table shows fewer than 250,000 distinct CDR3 sequences, with approximately 10% occurring only once. Sequenced input: blood, either unsorted or a sorted T cell fraction (not recorded which). The receptors originated from a male donor with ankylosing spondylitis or in good health (not recorded which). The conserved cysteine and the conserved F or W are not part of the CDR3 here. Each record gives: V gene, CDR3 protein.

TRBV24-1 | ATSSGTDYGYT
TRBV21-1 | ASRPPGGTGNTEAF
TRBV29-1 | SSRLAASGEQF
TRBV13 | ASSVSGSFSYNEQF
TRBV4-1 | ASSLRDGSSYEQY
TRBV20-1 | SASFPARRWTDEQF
TRBV5-6 | ASSWGQGHYTEAF
TRBV7-2 | ASSLMSSYNEQF
TRBV19 | ASSLIGLAGGYNEQF
TRBV7-2 | ASSFSDRGGYGYT
TRBV20-1 | SARREGGELF
TRBV6-1 | ASSAVLANYGYT
TRBV5-1 | ASSPGQTQETQY
TRBV7-6 | VSSLGTSGGETQY
TRBV7-9 | ASSPREGYSSYNEQF
TRBV2 | ASSEYLEKNTEAF
TRBV12-3/TRBV12-4 | ASSLYRRGGPYNEQF
TRBV20-1 | SARDRRVLTDTQY
TRBV4-2 | ASSQERGPSSYNEQF
TRBV7-2 | ASSLGGGVGYT
TRBV12-3/TRBV12-4 | ASRSPGGQIIYEQY
TRBV20-1 | SASAREAPLRGETQY
TRBV7-9 | ASSRENQPQH